The clone carrying this TCR beta chain was seen repeatedly, ten times or more. What it binds is not known. This entry comes from a study of identical twins. Study-level results: Less excess twin sharing appeared in beta out-of-frame sequences. Abundant beta clonotypes from cord blood bore fewer insertions; memory repertoires lacked this pattern.

A universal primer binding site was introduced by template switching. The final cDNA contained unique molecular identifiers. Each CDR3 protein gets one entry after TCRdb re-called the 5' RACE reads with MiXCR. The repertoire includes roughly 470,000 distinct CDR3 sequences, approximately 15% of them detected once, and 0.95% to 1% sits in the top ten. The CDR3 spans 20 residues. J gave up 0 bases and V 7 bases, and 16 bases lay outside the gene matches. These data were also reused for a study on yellow fever vaccine responses in identical twins.

The sequenced sample was CD4+ T cells sorted from blood. The chain couples TRBV12-3 or TRBV12-4 to TRBJ2-7; 15 bases align to TRBD2. The sequence was collected from a woman between 18 and 29 years old in good health. CDR3 protein: CASKGVLSGTSGRSSYEQYF. CDR3 in DNA: TGTGCCAGCAAGGGCGTCTTATCCGGGACTAGCGGGAGGAGCTCCTACGAGCAGTACTTC.